This section outlines one T cell receptor beta chain sequence together with its context. What it binds is not known. Germline values: CDR1 SGHTA, CDR2 FQGNSA. The CDR3 spans 15 residues. J gave up 0 bases and V 2 bases, and 4 bases lay outside the gene matches. Primers for the PCR totalled 60 Vbeta and 13 Jbeta. Here immunoSEQ multiplex PCR was the method, and the copy in TCRdb shows in-frame clones only, minus some. Altogether 200,000 to 250,000 clones are present, around 73% being singletons, with the ten largest covering 3% to 4.5%. Although they were nominally healthy when sampled, donors likely had unrecorded immune exposures. The source of the sample is a study of cytomegalovirus exposure and HLA in healthy donors. Study observations and caveats: Previously analyzed data showed that most TCR beta V segments were productive at a frequency of about 87% or about 30%. After further analysis at a later stage, around 17,000 TCR beta sequences were associated with HLA alleles at 0.05 false discovery rate. An Asian-associated ancestry cluster reportedly showed fewer N-insertions than the approximately 650-donor mean in a later analysis.

V is TRBV7-2 and J is TRBJ2-7; 7 bases match TRBD1. The clonotype was recovered from a male donor in good health and CMV-seronegative. The specimen was PBMCs. As DNA, the CDR3 is TGTGCCAGCAGCTTAAACGGGGACAGCTCCTACGAGCAGTACTTC. Translated: CASSLNGDSSYEQYF.